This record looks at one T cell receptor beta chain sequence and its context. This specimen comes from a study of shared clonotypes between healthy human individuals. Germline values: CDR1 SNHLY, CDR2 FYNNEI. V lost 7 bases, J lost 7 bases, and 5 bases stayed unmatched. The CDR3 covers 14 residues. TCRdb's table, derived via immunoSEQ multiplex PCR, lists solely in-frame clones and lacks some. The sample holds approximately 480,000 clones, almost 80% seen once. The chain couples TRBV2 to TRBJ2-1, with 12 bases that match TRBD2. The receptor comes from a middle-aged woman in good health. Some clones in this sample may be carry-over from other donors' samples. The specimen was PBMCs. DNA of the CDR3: TGTGCCAGCATAGGCACTAGCGGGAGGAATGAGCAGTTCTTC. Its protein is CASIGTSGRNEQFF.